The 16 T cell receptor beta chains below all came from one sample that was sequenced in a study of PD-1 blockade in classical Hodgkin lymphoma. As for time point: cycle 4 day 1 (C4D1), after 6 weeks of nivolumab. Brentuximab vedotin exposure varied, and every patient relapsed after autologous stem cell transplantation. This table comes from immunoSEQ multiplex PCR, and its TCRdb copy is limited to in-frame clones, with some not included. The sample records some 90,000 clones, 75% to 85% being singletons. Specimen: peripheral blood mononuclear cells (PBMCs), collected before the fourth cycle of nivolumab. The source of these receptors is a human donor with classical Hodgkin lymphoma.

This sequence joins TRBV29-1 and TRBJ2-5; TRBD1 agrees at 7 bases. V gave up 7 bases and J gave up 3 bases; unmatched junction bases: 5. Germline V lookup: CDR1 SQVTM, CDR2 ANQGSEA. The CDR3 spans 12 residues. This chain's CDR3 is CSARTGEETQYF. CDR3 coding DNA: TGCAGCGCCCGGACAGGAGAAGAGACCCAGTACTTC.

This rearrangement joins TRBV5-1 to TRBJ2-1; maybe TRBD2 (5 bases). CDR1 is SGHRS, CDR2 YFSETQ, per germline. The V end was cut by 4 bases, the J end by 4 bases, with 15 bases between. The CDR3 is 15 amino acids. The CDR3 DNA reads TGCGCCAGCAGCACCTACGGAGCGGATTACAATGAGCAGTTCTTC. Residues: CASSTYGADYNEQFF.

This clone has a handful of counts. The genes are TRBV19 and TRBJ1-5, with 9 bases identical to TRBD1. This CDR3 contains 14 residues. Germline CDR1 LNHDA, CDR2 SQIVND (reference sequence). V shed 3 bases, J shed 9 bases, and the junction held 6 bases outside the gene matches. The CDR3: CASSMSGQGGPQHF. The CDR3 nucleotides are TGTGCCAGTAGTATGTCGGGACAGGGAGGGCCCCAGCATTTT.

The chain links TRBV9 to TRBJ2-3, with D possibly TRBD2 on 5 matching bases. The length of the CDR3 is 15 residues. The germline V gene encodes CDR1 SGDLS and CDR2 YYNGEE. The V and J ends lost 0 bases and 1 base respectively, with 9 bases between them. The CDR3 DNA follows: TGTGCCAGCAGCGTAGCCGGGATAGGCACAGATACGCAGTATTTT. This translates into CASSVAGIGTDTQYF.

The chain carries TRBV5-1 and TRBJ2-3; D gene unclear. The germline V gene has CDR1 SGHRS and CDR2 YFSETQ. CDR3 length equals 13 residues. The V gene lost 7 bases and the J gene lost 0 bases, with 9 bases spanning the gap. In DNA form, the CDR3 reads TGCGCCAGCCATACCCAGAGCACAGATACGCAGTATTTT. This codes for CASHTQSTDTQYF.

In DNA, the CDR3 is TGTGCCCGCGGGCAGGGAGGCATTCAGTACTTC. It yields the protein CARGQGGIQYF. The V call is TRBV2, the J call TRBJ2-4; D is perhaps TRBD2 (6 bases). The CDR3 is made up of 11 amino acids. V lost 11 bases, J lost 9 bases, and 14 bases lay in between. The germline gives CDR1 SNHLY, CDR2 FYNNEI.

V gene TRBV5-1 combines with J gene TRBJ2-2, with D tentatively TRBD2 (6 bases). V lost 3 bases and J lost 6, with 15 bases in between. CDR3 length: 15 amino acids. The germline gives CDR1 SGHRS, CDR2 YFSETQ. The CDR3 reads CASSSRGSGAGELFF. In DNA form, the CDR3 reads TGCGCCAGCAGCTCACGGGGGAGCGGCGCCGGGGAGCTGTTTTTT.

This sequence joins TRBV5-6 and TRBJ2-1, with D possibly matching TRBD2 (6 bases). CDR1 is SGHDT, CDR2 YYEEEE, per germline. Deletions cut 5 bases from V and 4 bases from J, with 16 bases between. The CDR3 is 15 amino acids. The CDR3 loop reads CASRVLGGAYNEQFF. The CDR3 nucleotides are TGTGCCAGCAGGGTCCTAGGAGGGGCGTACAATGAGCAGTTCTTC.

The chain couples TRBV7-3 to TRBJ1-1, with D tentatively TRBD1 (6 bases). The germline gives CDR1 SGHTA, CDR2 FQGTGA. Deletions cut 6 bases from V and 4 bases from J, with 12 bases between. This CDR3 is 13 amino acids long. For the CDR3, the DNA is TGTGCCAGCAGTTCACAGGGCGGCACTGAAGCTTTCTTT. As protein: CASSSQGGTEAFF. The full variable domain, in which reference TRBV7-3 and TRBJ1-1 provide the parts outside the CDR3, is GAGVSQTPSNKVTEKGKYVELRCDPISGHTALYWYRQSLGQGPEFLIYFQGTGAADDSGLPNDRFFAVRPEGSVSTLKIQRTERGDSAVYLCASSSQGGTEAFFGQGTRLTVV.

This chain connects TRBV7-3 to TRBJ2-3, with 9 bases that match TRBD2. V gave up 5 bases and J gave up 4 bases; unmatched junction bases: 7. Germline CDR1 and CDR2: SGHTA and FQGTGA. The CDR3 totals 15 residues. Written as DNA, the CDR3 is TGTGCCAGCAGCCGCGGGAGGGCGGGAGCAGATACGCAGTATTTT. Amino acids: CASSRGRAGADTQYF.

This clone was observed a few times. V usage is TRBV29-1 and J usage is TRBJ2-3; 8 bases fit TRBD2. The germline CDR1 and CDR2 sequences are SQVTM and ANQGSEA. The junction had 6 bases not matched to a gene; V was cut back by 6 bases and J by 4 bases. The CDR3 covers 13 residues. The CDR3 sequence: CSVGGGEADTQYF. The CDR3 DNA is TGCAGCGTCGGGGGGGGCGAGGCAGATACGCAGTATTTT.

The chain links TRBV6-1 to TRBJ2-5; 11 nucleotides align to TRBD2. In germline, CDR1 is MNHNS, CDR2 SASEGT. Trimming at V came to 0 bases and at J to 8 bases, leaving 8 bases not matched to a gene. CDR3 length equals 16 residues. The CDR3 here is CASSEALPTSGTTQYF. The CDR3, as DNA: TGTGCCAGCAGTGAAGCGCTCCCGACTAGCGGGACCACCCAGTACTTC.

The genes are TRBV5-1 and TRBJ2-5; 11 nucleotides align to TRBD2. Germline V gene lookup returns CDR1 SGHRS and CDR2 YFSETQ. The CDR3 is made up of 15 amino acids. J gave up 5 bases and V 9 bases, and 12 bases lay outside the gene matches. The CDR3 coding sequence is TGCGCCACCTCGACTAGCGGGATCAAGTTGGAGACCCAGTACTTC. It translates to CATSTSGIKLETQYF.

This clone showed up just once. CDR3 sequence: CASSLASGTGNYGYTF. In DNA, the CDR3 is TGTGCCAGCAGCTTAGCCTCGGGGACAGGAAACTATGGCTACACCTTC. The chain has TRBV11-2 and TRBJ1-2; 8 nucleotides align to TRBD1. The CDR3 runs 16 residues. With 1 base clipped from V and 2 bases from J, the junction kept 6 bases outside the gene matches. CDR1 and CDR2 (germline): SGHAT, FQNNGV. The full variable domain, its missing parts supplied by reference TRBV11-2 and TRBJ1-2, is EAGVAQSPRYKIIEKRQSVAFWCNPISGHATLYWYQQILGQGPKLLIQFQNNGVVDDSQLPKDRFSAERLKGVDSTLKIQPAKLEDSAVYLCASSLASGTGNYGYTFGSGTRLTVV.

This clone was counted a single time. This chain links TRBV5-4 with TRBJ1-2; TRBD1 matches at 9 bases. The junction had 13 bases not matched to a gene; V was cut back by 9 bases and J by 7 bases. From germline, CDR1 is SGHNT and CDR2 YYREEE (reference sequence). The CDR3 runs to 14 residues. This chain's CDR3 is CATIGTGRYGGYTF. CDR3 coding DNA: TGTGCCACCATTGGGACAGGGAGGTACGGTGGCTACACCTTC.

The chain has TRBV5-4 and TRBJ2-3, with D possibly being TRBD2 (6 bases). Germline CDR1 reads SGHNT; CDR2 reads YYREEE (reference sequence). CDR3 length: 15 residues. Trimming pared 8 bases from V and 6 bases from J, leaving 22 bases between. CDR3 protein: CASRGGEAIWDTQYF. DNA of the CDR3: TGTGCCAGTCGGGGCGGGGAGGCTATATGGGATACGCAGTATTTT.